This T cell receptor (beta chain) is drawn from a study of T cells in localized non-small cell lung cancer. Study-level points and caveats: A denser population of T cells in blood accompanied longer overall survival. The appearance of a median around 57 of the top 100 tumor clones was seen in adjacent lung. Of the tissues analyzed, uninvolved adjacent lung showed maximal T cell clonality, greater than tumor.

V lost 3 bases and J 7 bases, leaving 16 bases between the germline ends. There are 14 residues in the CDR3. The germline V gene encodes CDR1 SGHTA and CDR2 FQGNSA. The method was immunoSEQ multiplex PCR; TCRdb's version includes in-frame clones alone and lacks a portion of them. The sample has 9,500 to 15,000 clones, about 83% seen once. This clone turned up a few times. Its antigen remains unknown. The chain joins TRBV7-2 to TRBJ2-7, with a weak D call TRBD1 (5 bases). Sequences were derived from peripheral blood, sampled before any cancer treatment. The clonotype was recovered from a male donor aged 60 or older with stage I lung adenocarcinoma. CDR3 residues: CASSLGPSSGEQYF. CDR3 nucleotides: TGTGCCAGCAGCTTGGGGCCCTCTTCCGGGGAGCAGTACTTC.